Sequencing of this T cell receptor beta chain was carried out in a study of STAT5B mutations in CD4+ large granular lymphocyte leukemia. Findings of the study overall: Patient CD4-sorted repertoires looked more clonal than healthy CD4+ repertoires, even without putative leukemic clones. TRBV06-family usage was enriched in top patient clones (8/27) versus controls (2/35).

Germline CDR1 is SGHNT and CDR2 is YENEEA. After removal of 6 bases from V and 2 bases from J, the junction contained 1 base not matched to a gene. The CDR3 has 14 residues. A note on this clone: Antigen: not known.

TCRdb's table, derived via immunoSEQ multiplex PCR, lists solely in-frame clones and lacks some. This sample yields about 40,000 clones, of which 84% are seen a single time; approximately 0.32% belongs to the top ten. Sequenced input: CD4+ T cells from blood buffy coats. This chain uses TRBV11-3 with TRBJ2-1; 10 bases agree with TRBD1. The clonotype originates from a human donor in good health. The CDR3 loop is CASSGQGAYNEQFF. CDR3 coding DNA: TGTGCCAGCAGTGGACAGGGGGCCTACAATGAGCAGTTCTTC.